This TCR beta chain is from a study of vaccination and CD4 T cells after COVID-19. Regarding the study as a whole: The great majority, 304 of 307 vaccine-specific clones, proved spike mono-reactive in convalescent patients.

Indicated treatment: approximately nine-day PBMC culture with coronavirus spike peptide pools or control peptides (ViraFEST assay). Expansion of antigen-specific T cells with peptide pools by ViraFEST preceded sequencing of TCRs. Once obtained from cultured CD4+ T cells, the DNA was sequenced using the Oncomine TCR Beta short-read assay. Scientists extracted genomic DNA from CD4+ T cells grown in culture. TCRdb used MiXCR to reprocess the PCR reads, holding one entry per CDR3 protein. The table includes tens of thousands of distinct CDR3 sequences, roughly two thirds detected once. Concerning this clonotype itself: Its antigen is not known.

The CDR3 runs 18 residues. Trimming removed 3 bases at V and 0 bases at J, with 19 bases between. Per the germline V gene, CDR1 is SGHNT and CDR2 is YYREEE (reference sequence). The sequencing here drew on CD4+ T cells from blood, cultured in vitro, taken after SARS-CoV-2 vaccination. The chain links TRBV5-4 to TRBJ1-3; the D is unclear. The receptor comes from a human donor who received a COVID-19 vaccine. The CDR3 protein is CASSSQRLRSPSGNTIYF. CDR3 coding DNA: TGTGCCAGCAGCTCTCAAAGGCTCAGGTCCCCCTCTGGAAACACCATATATTTT.